The 4 T cell receptor beta chains given below trace back to one sample, sequenced in a study of T cell repertoires in cytomegalovirus infection. TCRdb called the reads again in MiXCR, with one record for every CDR3 protein. The data hold approximately 700,000 distinct CDR3 sequences, with roughly 35% observed a single time. Sequencing was performed on PBMCs. These receptors all stem from a human donor in good health (CMV status not recorded). Some clones in this sample may be carry-over from other donors' samples.

The V gene is TRBV7-2, the J gene TRBJ1-4; 8 positions agree with TRBD1. The CDR3 length is 15 residues. V was clipped by 5 bases and J by 11 bases; unmatched bases: 13. Germline values: CDR1 SGHTA, CDR2 FQGNSA. CDR3 sequence: CASSGYRGGPKKLFF. As DNA, the CDR3 is TGTGCCAGCAGCGGATACAGGGGGGGCCCCAAGAAACTGTTTTTT.

This clonotype was seen more than once but under ten times. J is TRBJ2-1 and V is TRBV10-3; no firm D call. V was pared by 4 bases and J by 10 bases, with 11 bases between. CDR1 and CDR2 (germline): ENHRY, SYGVKD. CDR3 length: 12 amino acids. CDR3 in DNA: TGTGCCATCAGTGGATTCTTGAGGGAGCAGTTCTTC. Protein product: CAISGFLREQFF.

Remarks on this clonotype: The conserved phenylalanine or tryptophan is not found at the CDR3 terminus, so this likely reflects a read error. The chain combines TRBV28 with TRBJ2-1; D perhaps matches TRBD2 (5 bases). The CDR3 contains 15 residues. V dropped 6 bases and J dropped 8 bases, with 20 bases sitting between them. Per the germline V gene, CDR1 is MDHEN and CDR2 is SYDVKM. In nucleotides, the CDR3 is TGTGCCAGCAGCGAAGGGCGGGCCCCTGGTGATGAGCAGTTCCTC. Translation gives CASSEGRAPGDEQFL.

The sample holds a few counts of this clonotype. This sequence joins TRBV7-8 and TRBJ2-7; possibly TRBD1 for D (5 bases). V was trimmed by 0 bases and J by 3 bases, leaving 9 bases between them. Germline V gives CDR1 SGHVS, CDR2 FQNEAQ. The CDR3 is 14 amino acids. The chain's CDR3 is CASSLAGAYYEQYF. Here the CDR3 DNA reads TGTGCCAGCAGCTTAGCAGGGGCCTACTACGAGCAGTACTTC.